One sample yielded the 22 T cell receptor beta chains listed below, sequenced in a study of blood T cell repertoires in COVID-19. Measured with immunoSEQ multiplex PCR; TCRdb has only the in-frame clones, and not every one. Of about 70,000 clones in the sample, approximately 86% are singletons; the top ten hold approximately 12%. Sequenced: peripheral blood. These receptors were obtained from a human donor in a cohort sampled during active COVID-19.

The rearrangement links TRBV7-2 to TRBJ2-7; 10 bases are a match to TRBD1. With 7 bases clipped from V and 2 bases from J, the junction kept 11 bases outside the gene matches. Germline V CDR1 and CDR2: SGHTA, FQGNSA. This CDR3 has 16 amino acids. The DNA of the CDR3 is TGTGCCAGCAAGGCCGCCACCGGGACAGGGGCCTACGAGCAGTACTTC. Translating it yields CASKAATGTGAYEQYF.

The chain couples TRBV18 to TRBJ2-1, with 9 bases fitting TRBD1. CDR1 KGHSH and CDR2 LQKENI come from the germline V gene. Unmatched junction bases numbered 10, after V lost 6 bases and J lost 7 bases. This CDR3 region has 15 residues. The CDR3 coding sequence is TGTGCCAGCTCCCCCCAAGGGACAGGGCTGAATGAGCAGTTCTTC. Its translation is CASSPQGTGLNEQFF. Drawing the rest from reference TRBV18 and TRBJ2-1, the complete variable domain is NAGVMQNPRHLVRRRGQEARLRCSPMKGHSHVYWYRQLPEEGLKFMVYLQKENIIDESGMPKERFSAEFPKEGPSILRIQQVVRGDSAAYFCASSPQGTGLNEQFFGPGTRLTVL.

This clone was seen only a few times. The chain is built from TRBV5-6 and TRBJ2-7; tentative D call: TRBD2 (6 bases). Trimming removed 4 bases at V and 4 bases at J, with 12 bases between. Per the germline V gene, CDR1 is SGHDT and CDR2 is YYEEEE. The CDR3 has 13 amino acids. The CDR3 here is CASSVGRGYEQYF. The CDR3 bases are TGTGCCAGCAGCGTCGGTCGGGGGTACGAGCAGTACTTC.

J is TRBJ2-1 and V is TRBV7-7, with 7 bases matching TRBD1. The V gene end was trimmed by 1 base and the J gene end by 7 bases; junction bases not matched to a gene: 13. This CDR3 has 17 residues. CDR1 and CDR2 from the germline V gene are SSHAT and FNYEAQ (reference sequence). The CDR3 DNA follows: TGTGCCAGCAGCTTAGTCTCAGGGGGTCCGTCTCAGAATGAGCAGTTCTTC. Translated, it gives CASSLVSGGPSQNEQFF.

This clone was found once. The J gene is TRBJ2-1, the V gene TRBV18, with 10 bases that match TRBD1. This CDR3 is built from 16 residues. Per the germline V gene, CDR1 is KGHSH and CDR2 is LQKENI. J gave up 6 bases and V 6 bases, and 11 bases lay outside the gene matches. The CDR3 region is CASSSPSGTGANEQFF. The CDR3 nucleotides read TGTGCCAGCTCTAGCCCTTCCGGGACAGGGGCCAATGAGCAGTTCTTC.

The gene calls are TRBV3-1 (or the pseudogene TRBV3-2) and TRBJ2-7, with D perhaps matching TRBD2 (5 bases). Trimming left V 0 bases short and J 2 bases short, with 11 bases between. Germline V gene sequence: CDR1 LGHDT, CDR2 YNNKEL (reference sequence). The length of the CDR3 is 15 residues. The CDR3 loop is CASSQETRRPYEQYF. The CDR3 coding sequence is TGTGCCAGCAGCCAAGAGACCAGGAGGCCCTACGAGCAGTACTTC.

This clone was seen once. V gene TRBV4-3 combines with J gene TRBJ2-1; possibly TRBD2 for D (6 bases). Between the trimmed V and J ends, which lost 0 bases and 8 bases, there was a span of 11 bases. The CDR3 extends over 14 amino acids. The V gene's germline CDR1 is LGHNA and CDR2 YSLEER. CDR3 residues: CASSQDGRGDEQFF. CDR3 coding DNA: TGCGCCAGCAGCCAAGACGGACGCGGGGATGAGCAGTTCTTC.

The V call is TRBV19, the J call TRBJ1-6, with TRBD1 as a possible D gene (6 bases). Germline loops: CDR1 LNHDA, CDR2 SQIVND (reference sequence). The CDR3 contains 13 residues. V was trimmed by 7 bases and J by 8 bases, leaving 12 bases between them. CDR3 nucleotide sequence: TGTGCCAGTAACCCCGCAGGGGATTCACCCCTCCACTTT. It codes for CASNPAGDSPLHF.

V usage is TRBV7-2 and J usage is TRBJ2-5; 8 nucleotides match TRBD1. The CDR3 extends over 14 amino acids. Germline CDR1 SGHTA, CDR2 FQGNSA. V was pared by 5 bases and J by 3 bases, with 5 bases of the junction left unmatched. The CDR3 sequence is CASSLWTGKETQYF. In nucleotides, the CDR3 is TGTGCCAGCAGCCTCTGGACAGGGAAAGAGACCCAGTACTTC.

V usage is TRBV4-3 and J usage is TRBJ2-3; 8 nucleotides agree with TRBD1. Trimming at V came to 3 bases and at J to 3 bases, leaving 8 bases not matched to a gene. The CDR3 covers 16 residues. The germline CDR1 and CDR2 sequences are LGHNA and YSLEER. The CDR3 coding sequence is TGCGCCAGCAGCCAGACTACACAGGGGGGAACAGATACGCAGTATTTT. Amino acid sequence: CASSQTTQGGTDTQYF.

The chain combines TRBV7-9 with TRBJ1-2; D remains unclear. Germline V CDR1 and CDR2: SEHNR, FQNEAQ (reference sequence). Trimming shortened V by 2 bases and J by 1 base, and 14 bases separated the two germline ends. The CDR3 runs 16 residues. DNA for the CDR3: TGTGCCAGCAGCTTACCCGACGGAGCTATTAACTATGGCTACACCTTC. Its protein product is CASSLPDGAINYGYTF.

The genes are TRBV27 and TRBJ1-6; TRBD1 agrees at 10 bases. The germline V gene encodes CDR1 MNHEY and CDR2 SMNVEV (reference sequence). The J segment lost 8 bases and the V segment lost 6 bases, leaving 4 bases of the junction unmatched. The CDR3 runs 14 residues. CDR3 DNA: TGTGCCAGCAGCCCCGGGACAGGGGATTCACCCCTCCACTTT. Translating gives CASSPGTGDSPLHF.

V and J are TRBV5-1 and TRBJ1-5; unclear D gene. The CDR3 runs to 15 residues. Germline V lookup: CDR1 SGHRS, CDR2 YFSETQ. Trimming removed 1 base from V and 8 bases from J, with 16 bases in between. The CDR3 is CASSLYGGSAEPQHF. In DNA form, the CDR3 reads TGCGCCAGCAGCTTGTACGGAGGTTCGGCGGAGCCCCAGCATTTT.

J is TRBJ1-1 and V is TRBV7-9; D is ambiguous. V was cut by 1 base and J by 4 bases, with 7 bases left in between. This CDR3 contains 13 residues. Germline CDR1 reads SEHNR; CDR2 reads FQNEAQ (reference sequence). The CDR3 DNA reads as TGTGCCAGCAGCTTAGGTGAGGGCACTGAAGCTTTCTTT. Residues: CASSLGEGTEAFF.

This clone was observed a single time. This chain links TRBV5-3 with TRBJ1-2, with 8 bases lining up with TRBD1. TRBV5-3 is placed among ORFs of uncertain function. There are 17 residues in the CDR3. V was pared by 2 bases and J by 2 bases, with 11 bases of the junction left unmatched. The CDR3 region is CARSFSPDRVTNYGYTF. The CDR3 DNA reads TGTGCCAGAAGCTTTAGTCCGGACAGGGTTACAAACTATGGCTACACCTTC.

The CDR3 protein is CASSEDGGAGETQYF. Here the CDR3 DNA reads TGTGCCAGCAGTGAGGACGGGGGGGCGGGTGAGACCCAGTACTTC. The J gene is TRBJ2-5, the V gene TRBV2; 8 bases are a match to TRBD2. Germline V gene sequence: CDR1 SNHLY, CDR2 FYNNEI. The CDR3 extends over 15 amino acids. V shed 3 bases, J shed 5 bases, and the junction held 8 bases outside the gene matches.

This clone counts as medium-sized. The V and J genes are TRBV14 and TRBJ2-1, with 10 positions matching TRBD2. Germline V gene sequence: CDR1 SGHDN, CDR2 FVKESK. V lost 0 bases to trimming and J lost 10 bases; unmatched junction nucleotides: 9. This CDR3 has 16 amino acids. DNA of the CDR3: TGTGCCAGCAGCCAAGAGGTAGCGGGGGGCCCCCCGGAGCAGTTCTTC. Translated, it gives CASSQEVAGGPPEQFF. Drawing the rest from reference TRBV14 and TRBJ2-1, the complete variable domain is EAGVTQFPSHSVIEKGQTVTLRCDPISGHDNLYWYRRVMGKEIKFLLHFVKESKQDESGMPNNRFLAERTGGTYSTLKVQPAELEDSGVYFCASSQEVAGGPPEQFFGPGTRLTVL.

This chain uses TRBV5-8 with TRBJ2-6, with D perhaps TRBD2 (6 bases). Trimming removed 0 bases from V and 12 bases from J, with 13 bases in between. This CDR3 comprises 14 residues. The germline V gene has CDR1 SGHTS and CDR2 YDEGEE. The CDR3 DNA follows: TGTGCCAGCAGCTTGGGGCGGGGAAGCACCGTCCTGACTTTC. It is translated as CASSLGRGSTVLTF.

This chain links TRBV6-4 with TRBJ2-5, with D possibly TRBD2 on 6 matching bases. Trimming took 0 bases from V and 1 from J, leaving 9 bases between them. The CDR3 is made up of 15 amino acids. Germline V gene sequence: CDR1 MRHNA, CDR2 SNTAGT. The CDR3 DNA is TGTGCCAGCAGTGACTCGTACGGGGGCCAAGAGACCCAGTACTTC. Translating gives CASSDSYGGQETQYF.

V and J are TRBV6-5 and TRBJ2-4, with 8 bases that match TRBD2. The V and J ends lost 8 bases and 5 bases, in that order; junction bases with no gene match: 11. The CDR3 sequence is 15 residues long. Germline V gene lookup returns CDR1 MNHEY and CDR2 SVGAGI. The CDR3: CASARGIGRENIQYF. In nucleotides, the CDR3 is TGTGCCAGCGCTAGAGGGATCGGGAGGGAAAACATTCAGTACTTC.

This sequence joins TRBV25-1 and TRBJ2-1, with a weak D call TRBD1 (5 bases). CDR1 is MGHDK, CDR2 SYGVNS, per germline. The CDR3 is 14 residues long. V was trimmed by 4 bases and J by 4 bases, leaving 11 bases between them. The CDR3 nucleotides read TGTGCCAGCAGTGGACCGACAGATTACAATGAGCAGTTCTTC. Amino acids: CASSGPTDYNEQFF.

This clone occurred a few times. The V and J genes are TRBV2 and TRBJ2-5; the match to TRBD2 covers 15 bases. V lost 6 bases and J lost 2; bases outside the gene matches: 4. The germline CDR1 and CDR2 sequences are SNHLY and FYNNEI. The CDR3 is made up of 16 amino acids. As DNA, the CDR3 is TGTGCCAGCAGGGCGGGACTAGCGGGGGGTCAAGAGACCCAGTACTTC. Its translation is CASRAGLAGGQETQYF.